These 22 T cell receptor beta chains share one sample of origin, sequenced in a study of T-cell memory formation after mild COVID-19. One entry per CDR3 protein results from TCRdb running MiXCR on the 5' RACE reads. This sample has 250,000 to 300,000 distinct CDR3 sequences, with roughly 16% found just once. Sequencing used PBMCs or a T cell subset sorted from them (not recorded which). These receptors were taken from a man between 18 and 35 years old who had mild COVID-19 (a few samples of this study predate the infection). Cell type and time point are not known.

The rearrangement links TRBV20-1 to TRBJ2-2, with D possibly matching TRBD1 (5 bases). This CDR3 has 14 residues. With 5 bases removed from V and 0 bases from J, the gap between germline ends came to 10 bases. Germline V lookup: CDR1 DFQATT, CDR2 SNEGSKA (reference sequence). The CDR3 DNA is TGCAGTGCTTACGACAGCGCGAACACCGGGGAGCTGTTTTTT. Its protein is CSAYDSANTGELFF.

This clonotype was seen more than once but under ten times. The gene calls are TRBV12-3 or TRBV12-4 and TRBJ2-3; possibly TRBD2 for D (7 bases). V was clipped by 6 bases and J by 2 bases, with 21 bases between them. The CDR3 extends over 17 amino acids. The CDR3 DNA reads as TGTGCCAGCAGGGGATACGGGGGGCCTCCCCCCACAGATACGCAGTATTTT. Translating gives CASRGYGGPPPTDTQYF.

In this sample, this clonotype turned up a few times. The chain is built from TRBV7-6 and TRBJ2-5; weak D call: TRBD1 (6 bases). The CDR3 sequence is 15 residues long. V was clipped by 5 bases and J by 5 bases, with 18 bases between them. The germline CDR1 and CDR2 sequences are SGHVS and FNYEAQ. CDR3 sequence reads: CASSPRRGWGETQYF. As DNA, the CDR3 is TGTGCCAGCAGCCCACGCAGGGGATGGGGTGAGACCCAGTACTTC.

This clonotype was seen a handful of times. The chain recombines TRBV10-3 with TRBJ2-3; weak D call: TRBD2 (5 bases). Germline V gene sequence: CDR1 ENHRY, CDR2 SYGVKD. This CDR3 region has 13 residues. Trimming removed 3 bases from V and 6 bases from J, with 10 bases in between. CDR3 residues: CAISEPPGDTQYF. The CDR3 DNA sequence: TGTGCCATCAGTGAACCCCCGGGGGATACGCAGTATTTT.

The V and J genes are TRBV7-2 and TRBJ2-1; D is unclear. The V gene's germline CDR1 is SGHTA and CDR2 FQGNSA. Trimming took 7 bases from V and 7 from J, leaving 11 bases between them. This CDR3 is built from 12 residues. The CDR3 DNA reads TGTGCCAGCATCTCTTACAATAATGAGCAGTTCTTC. Encoded protein: CASISYNNEQFF.

This clonotype was counted ten times or more. The chain recombines TRBV7-9 with TRBJ2-5; no firm D call. From germline, CDR1 is SEHNR and CDR2 FQNEAQ (reference sequence). Trimming stripped 3 bases from V and 2 bases from J, with 10 bases between. The CDR3 runs 14 residues. The CDR3 sequence: CASSLNSLQETQYF. Written as DNA, the CDR3 is TGTGCCAGCAGCTTGAACAGTCTACAAGAGACCCAGTACTTC.

V usage is TRBV2 and J usage is TRBJ2-1, with D possibly being TRBD2 (6 bases). This CDR3 has 13 residues. CDR1 is SNHLY, CDR2 FYNNEI, per germline. V gave up 7 bases and J gave up 9 bases, with 16 bases separating them. The CDR3 protein is CASIMTRRSEQFF. The CDR3 nucleotides read TGTGCCAGCATTATGACTAGACGGAGTGAGCAGTTCTTC. Full variable domain (outside the CDR3, taken from reference TRBV2 and TRBJ2-1): EPEVTQTPSHQVTQMGQEVILRCVPISNHLYFYWYRQILGQKVEFLVSFYNNEISEKSEIFDDQFSVERPDGSNFTLKIRSTKLEDSAMYFCASIMTRRSEQFFGPGTRLTVL.

The rearrangement joins TRBV25-1 to TRBJ1-5, with TRBD1 matching 12 bases. The length of the CDR3 is 14 residues. Trimming cost V 8 bases and J 6 bases; bases outside gene matches: 5. Germline V gene lookup returns CDR1 MGHDK and CDR2 SYGVNS. CDR3 in DNA: TGTGCCAGCCGGGGACAGGGGGCAGGTCAGCCCCAGCATTTT. This sequence encodes CASRGQGAGQPQHF.

This clonotype was observed a handful of times. The chain couples TRBV7-3 to TRBJ2-6, with TRBD1 identical over 7 bases. V was pared by 1 base and J by 2 bases, with 8 bases of the junction left unmatched. CDR3 length equals 18 residues. Looked up from germline, CDR1 is SGHTA and CDR2 is FQGTGA. CDR3 amino acids: CASSLKDREWAGANVLTF. CDR3 sequence (DNA): TGTGCCAGCAGCTTAAAAGACAGGGAGTGGGCTGGGGCCAACGTCCTGACTTTC.

This clonotype was observed at least ten times. V usage is TRBV29-1 and J usage is TRBJ1-5; D call uncertain. CDR3 length: 15 amino acids. The V gene lost 0 bases and the J gene lost 7 bases, with 16 bases spanning the gap. Germline CDR1 SQVTM, CDR2 ANQGSEA. CDR3 region: CSVEDRSQSRQPQHF. CDR3 nucleotides: TGCAGCGTTGAAGATCGGTCACAGTCGAGGCAGCCCCAGCATTTT. Filled out from reference TRBV29-1 and TRBJ1-5, the complete variable domain reads SAVISQKPSRDICQRGTSLTIQCQVDSQVTMMFWYRQQPGQSLTLIATANQGSEATYESGFVIDKFPISRPNLTFSTLTVSNMSPEDSSIYLCSVEDRSQSRQPQHFGDGTRLSIL.

This clonotype was picked up many times. The V and J genes are TRBV28 and TRBJ2-3; D possibly corresponds to TRBD2 (6 bases). Germline V gene sequence: CDR1 MDHEN, CDR2 SYDVKM. This CDR3 has 12 residues. Trimming took 3 bases from V and 8 from J, leaving 9 bases between them. CDR3 DNA: TGTGCCAGCAGTTTGGGGGGTCCTACGCAGTATTTT. Encoded protein: CASSLGGPTQYF.

This clonotype occurred a few times. The V gene is TRBV7-2, the J gene TRBJ2-2; tentatively, D is TRBD2 (6 bases). Germline CDR1 is SGHTA and CDR2 is FQGNSA. This CDR3 is built from 15 residues. V was trimmed by 1 base and J by 4 bases, leaving 10 bases between them. This chain's CDR3 is CASSLVGGATGELFF. The DNA for the CDR3 is TGTGCCAGCAGCTTAGTCGGCGGGGCCACCGGGGAGCTGTTTTTT.

Only a few counts were recorded for this clonotype. J is TRBJ2-5 and V is TRBV7-8; D might be TRBD2 (6 bases). The CDR3 runs 15 residues. Trimming removed 1 base at V and 5 bases at J, with 14 bases between. Germline CDR1 and CDR2: SGHVS and FQNEAQ. The CDR3 spells CASSLEGGTFETQYF. CDR3 DNA sequence: TGTGCCAGCAGCTTAGAAGGAGGGACCTTTGAGACCCAGTACTTC. Full variable domain (remainder filled in from reference TRBV7-8 and TRBJ2-5): GAGVSQSPRYKVAKRGQDVALRCDPISGHVSLFWYQQALGQGPEFLTYFQNEAQLDKSGLPSDRFFAERPEGSVSTLKIQRTQQEDSAVYLCASSLEGGTFETQYFGPGTRLLVL.

This clonotype was seen ten or more times. The chain joins TRBV15 to TRBJ2-5; D remains unclear. The V gene lost 0 bases and the J gene lost 5 bases, with 4 bases spanning the gap. This CDR3 has 12 residues. Germline V gene data show CDR1 as LNHNV and CDR2 as YYDKDF (reference sequence). CDR3 nucleotides: TGTGCCACCAGCAGAGATGCGGAGACCCAGTACTTC. Encoded protein: CATSRDAETQYF.

This chain joins TRBV28 and TRBJ1-3; TRBD1 aligns across 7 bases. Germline V lookup: CDR1 MDHEN, CDR2 SYDVKM. Losses at the gene ends were 11 bases for V and 0 bases for J; bases not matched to a gene: 7. CDR3 length: 14 amino acids. The CDR3 is CAGRDRSSGNTIYF. The CDR3 DNA reads TGTGCCGGCCGGGACAGAAGCTCTGGAAACACCATATATTTT.

This clonotype was found a few times. This rearrangement joins TRBV7-9 to TRBJ2-4, with TRBD2 identical over 7 bases. The CDR3 has 15 amino acids. Looked up from germline, CDR1 is SEHNR and CDR2 is FQNEAQ (reference sequence). The V segment lost 2 bases and the J segment 1 base; nucleotides outside the gene matches: 2. The CDR3 spells CASSLRGEAKNIQYF. CDR3 in DNA: TGTGCCAGCAGCTTACGGGGGGAGGCCAAAAACATTCAGTACTTC.

This clonotype was counted a few times. V is TRBV7-9 and J is TRBJ2-3, with 9 nucleotides matching TRBD2. Looked up from germline, CDR1 is SEHNR and CDR2 is FQNEAQ (reference sequence). V lost 3 bases, J lost 5 bases, and 9 bases stayed unmatched. The CDR3 length is 16 residues. The CDR3 is CASSFSGGHWGDTQYF. CDR3 in DNA: TGTGCCAGCAGCTTTAGCGGGGGCCACTGGGGAGATACGCAGTATTTT.

This chain connects TRBV5-1 to TRBJ2-7; 7 bases agree with TRBD1. This CDR3 region has 15 residues. Germline CDR1 is SGHRS and CDR2 is YFSETQ. The V gene end was trimmed by 0 bases and the J gene end by 2 bases; junction bases not matched to a gene: 5. Here the CDR3 DNA reads TGCGCCAGCAGCTTGGGACAGGGAACCCCCTACGAGCAGTACTTC. The encoded protein is CASSLGQGTPYEQYF.

This clonotype was seen repeatedly, ten times or more. The chain couples TRBV18 to TRBJ2-7; 13 positions match TRBD2. The germline gives CDR1 KGHSH, CDR2 LQKENI. This CDR3 is 16 amino acids long. Trimming removed 3 bases from V and 0 bases from J; junction bases left unmatched: 2. The CDR3 spells CASSPGLAGNSYEQYF. In nucleotides, the CDR3 is TGTGCCAGCTCACCGGGACTAGCGGGGAACTCCTACGAGCAGTACTTC.

This clonotype was found a few times. Its ends do not fully match the called genes, so a read error is possible. The V call is TRBV5-1, the J call TRBJ1-1, with TRBD1 as a possible D gene (5 bases). From germline, CDR1 is SGHRS and CDR2 YFSETQ. The CDR3 loop spans 14 amino acids. The CDR3 coding sequence is TGCGCCAGCAGCGGGGGGACCATGGGTGCTGAACCTTTCTTT. As protein: CASSGGTMGAEPFF.

This CDR3 is CASSWTGDEQFF. CDR3 DNA: TGTGCCAGCAGCTGGACAGGCGATGAGCAGTTCTTC. The V gene is TRBV5-6, the J gene TRBJ2-1; 7 bases are shared with TRBD1. The CDR3 contains 12 residues. The V gene end was trimmed by 3 bases and the J gene end by 8 bases; junction bases not matched to a gene: 2. Germline loops: CDR1 SGHDT, CDR2 YYEEEE.

A few counts support this clonotype. This chain uses TRBV15 with TRBJ1-1; perhaps TRBD1 as D (6 bases). V lost 0 bases to trimming and J lost 6 bases, with 11 bases between them. The CDR3 loop spans 14 amino acids. Germline values: CDR1 LNHNV, CDR2 YYDKDF (reference sequence). The CDR3 loop is CATSRDLGGAEAFF. CDR3 DNA sequence: TGTGCCACCAGCAGAGATCTAGGGGGGGCTGAAGCTTTCTTT.